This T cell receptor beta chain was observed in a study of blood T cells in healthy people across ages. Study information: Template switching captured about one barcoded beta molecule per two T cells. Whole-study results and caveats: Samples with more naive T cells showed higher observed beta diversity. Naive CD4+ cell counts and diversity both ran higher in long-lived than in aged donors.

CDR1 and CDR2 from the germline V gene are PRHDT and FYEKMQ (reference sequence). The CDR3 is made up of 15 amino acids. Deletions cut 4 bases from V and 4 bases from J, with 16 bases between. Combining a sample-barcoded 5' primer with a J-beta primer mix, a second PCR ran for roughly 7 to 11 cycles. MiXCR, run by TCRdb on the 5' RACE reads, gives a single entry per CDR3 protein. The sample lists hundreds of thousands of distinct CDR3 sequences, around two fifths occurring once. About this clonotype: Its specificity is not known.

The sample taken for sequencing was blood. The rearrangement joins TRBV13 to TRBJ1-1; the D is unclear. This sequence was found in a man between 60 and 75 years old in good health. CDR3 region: CASSYTGSPSTEAFF. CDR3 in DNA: TGTGCCAGCAGCTACACCGGGAGTCCGAGCACTGAAGCTTTCTTT.